Sequencing of this TCR beta chain was carried out in a study of shared clonotypes between healthy human individuals. This clone showed up just once. V was clipped by 3 bases and J by 2 bases; unmatched bases: 10. The CDR3 extends over 17 amino acids. The germline CDR1 and CDR2 sequences are SGDLS and YYNGEE. Measured with immunoSEQ multiplex PCR; TCRdb has only the in-frame clones, and not every one. The sample lists around 300,000 clones, about nine tenths occurring once. Material for sequencing was memory CD8+ T cells sorted from blood. Subset given: CD45RO+ cells pooled with CCR7-negative TemRA cells. The chain uses TRBV9 and TRBJ2-3, with TRBD1 matching over 9 bases. The source is a man aged 18 to 29 in good health. CDR3 in amino acids: CASSDRPGTGITDTQYF. The CDR3 DNA sequence: TGTGCCAGCAGCGACAGACCCGGGACAGGGATCACAGATACGCAGTATTTT.